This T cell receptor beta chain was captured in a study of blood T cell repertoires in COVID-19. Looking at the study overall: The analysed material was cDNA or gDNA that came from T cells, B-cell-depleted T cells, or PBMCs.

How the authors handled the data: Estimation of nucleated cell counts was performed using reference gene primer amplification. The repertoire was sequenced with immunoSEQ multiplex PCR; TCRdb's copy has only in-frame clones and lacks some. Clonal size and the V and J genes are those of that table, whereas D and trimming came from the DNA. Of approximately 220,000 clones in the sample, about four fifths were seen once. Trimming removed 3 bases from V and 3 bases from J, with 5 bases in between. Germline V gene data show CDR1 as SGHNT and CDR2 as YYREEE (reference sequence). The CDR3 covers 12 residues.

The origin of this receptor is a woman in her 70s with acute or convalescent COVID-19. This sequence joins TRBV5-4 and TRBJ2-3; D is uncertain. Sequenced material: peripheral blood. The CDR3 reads CASSSPTDTQYF. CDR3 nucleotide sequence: TGTGCCAGCAGCTCCCCGACAGATACGCAGTATTTT.